Included here is one T cell receptor (beta chain) sequence, with context. Its specificity is not known. The data derive from a study of cytomegalovirus exposure and HLA in healthy donors. Study-wide findings and caveats: In a later analysis, a missense DCLRE1C variant was linked to TCR beta V- and J-gene trimming.

The PCR had 60 Vbeta and 13 Jbeta primers. The table came from immunoSEQ multiplex PCR; TCRdb's copy has only in-frame clones and leaves some out. The sample records around 55,000 clones, approximately 80% being singletons. V lost 7 bases and J lost 4; bases outside the gene matches: 3. This CDR3 is 12 amino acids long. Germline CDR1 reads SNHLY; CDR2 reads FYNNEI. The sample was PBMCs. The J gene is TRBJ2-7, the V gene TRBV2, with 8 positions matching TRBD2. This receptor was obtained from a female donor in good health and CMV-seronegative. CDR3 DNA: TGTGCCAGCAACCGGGAGGGGTACGAGCAGTACTTC. It is translated as CASNREGYEQYF.